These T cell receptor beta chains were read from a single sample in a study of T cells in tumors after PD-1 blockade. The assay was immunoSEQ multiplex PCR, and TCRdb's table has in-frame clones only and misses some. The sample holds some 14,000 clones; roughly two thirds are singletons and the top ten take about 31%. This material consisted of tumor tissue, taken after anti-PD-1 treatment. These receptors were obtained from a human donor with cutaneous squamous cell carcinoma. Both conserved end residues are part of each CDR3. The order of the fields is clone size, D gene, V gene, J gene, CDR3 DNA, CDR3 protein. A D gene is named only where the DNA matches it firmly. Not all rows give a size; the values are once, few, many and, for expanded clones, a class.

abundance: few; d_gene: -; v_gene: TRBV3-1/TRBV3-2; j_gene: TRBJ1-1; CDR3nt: TGTGCCAGCAGCCCATTGGACACGCGCGAAGCTTTCTTT; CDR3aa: CASSPLDTREAFF
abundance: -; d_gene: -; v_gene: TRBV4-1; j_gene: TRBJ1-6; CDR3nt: TGCGCCAGCAGCCAATGGCTTGGCGATAATTCACCCCTCCACTTT; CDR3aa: CASSQWLGDNSPLHF
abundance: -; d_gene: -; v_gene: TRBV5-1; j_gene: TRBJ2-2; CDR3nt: TGCGCCAGCAGCTTGGATCTCGGGAACACCGGGGAGCTGTTTTTT; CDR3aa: CASSLDLGNTGELFF
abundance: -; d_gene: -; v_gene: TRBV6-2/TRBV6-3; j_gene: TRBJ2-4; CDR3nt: TGTGCCAGCAGTTACGGACTAGCCAAAAACATTCAGTACTTC; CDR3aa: CASSYGLAKNIQYF
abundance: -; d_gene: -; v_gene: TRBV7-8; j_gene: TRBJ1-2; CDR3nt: TGTGCCAGCAGCTTAGTAGGGGTTAACTATGGCTACACCTTC; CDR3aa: CASSLVGVNYGYTF
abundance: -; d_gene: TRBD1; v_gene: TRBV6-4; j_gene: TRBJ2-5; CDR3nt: TGTGCCAGCAGTGACTACCGGGACAGGGGAAAGACCCAGTACTTC; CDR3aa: CASSDYRDRGKTQYF
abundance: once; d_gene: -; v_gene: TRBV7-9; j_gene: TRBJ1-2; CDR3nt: TGTGCCAGCAGCCGGGGTGGCTACACCTTC; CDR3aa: CASSRGGYTF
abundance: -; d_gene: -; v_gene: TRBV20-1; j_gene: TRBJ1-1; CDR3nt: TGCAGTGCTAGTGGGGGGAACACTGAAGCTTTCTTT; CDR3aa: CSASGGNTEAFF
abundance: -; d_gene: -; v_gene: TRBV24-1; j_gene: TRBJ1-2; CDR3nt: TGTGCCACCAGGGACGACAGGAACTATGGCTACACCTTC; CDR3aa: CATRDDRNYGYTF
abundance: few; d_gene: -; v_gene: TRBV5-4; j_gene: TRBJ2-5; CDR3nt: TGTGCCAGCAGCTTGAGTTCAATAGTACACCAAGAGACCCAGTACTTC; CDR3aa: CASSLSSIVHQETQYF
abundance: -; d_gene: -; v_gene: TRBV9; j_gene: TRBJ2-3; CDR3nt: TGTGCCAGCAGCGATACTTTAGCTAATACGCAGTATTTT; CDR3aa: CASSDTLANTQYF
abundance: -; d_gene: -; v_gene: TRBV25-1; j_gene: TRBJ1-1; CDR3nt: TGTGCCAGCACGGGGATCGGGTCCGGCACTGAAGCTTTCTTT; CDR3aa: CASTGIGSGTEAFF
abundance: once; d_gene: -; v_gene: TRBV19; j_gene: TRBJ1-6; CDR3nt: TGTGCCAGTAGCAATATGGGAAATTCACCCCTCCACTTT; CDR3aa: CASSNMGNSPLHF
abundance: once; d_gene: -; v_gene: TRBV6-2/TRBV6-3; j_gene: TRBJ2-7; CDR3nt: TGTGCCAGCAGTTACGGGACACTCAGCTACGAGCAGTACTTC; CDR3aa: CASSYGTLSYEQYF
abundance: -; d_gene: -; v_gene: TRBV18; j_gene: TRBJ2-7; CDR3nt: TGTGCCAGCTCCGAGGGGGGGCTAACCGAGCAGTACTTC; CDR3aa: CASSEGGLTEQYF
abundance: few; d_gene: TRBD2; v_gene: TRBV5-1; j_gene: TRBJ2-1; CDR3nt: TGCGCCAGCAGCTCACCGGGACTAGGTTACAATGAGCAGTTCTTC; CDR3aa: CASSSPGLGYNEQFF
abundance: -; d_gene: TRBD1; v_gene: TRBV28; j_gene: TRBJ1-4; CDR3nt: TGTGCCAGCAGACCGGACAGGGCCGGGAAACTGTTTTTT; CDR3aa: CASRPDRAGKLFF
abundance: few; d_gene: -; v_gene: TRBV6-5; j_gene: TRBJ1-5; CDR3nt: TGTGCCAGCAGTTACGACGTTCGCAGGGAAAATCAGCCCCAGCATTTT; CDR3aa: CASSYDVRRENQPQHF
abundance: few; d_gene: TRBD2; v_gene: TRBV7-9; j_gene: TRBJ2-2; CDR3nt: TGTGCCAGCAGTCACTGGGCTAGCGGAGACACCGGGGAGCTGTTTTTT; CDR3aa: CASSHWASGDTGELFF
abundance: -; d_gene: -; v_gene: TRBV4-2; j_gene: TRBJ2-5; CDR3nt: TGTGCCAGCAGCCAAGATAGGTCGCCAGAGACCCAGTACTTC; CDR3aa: CASSQDRSPETQYF
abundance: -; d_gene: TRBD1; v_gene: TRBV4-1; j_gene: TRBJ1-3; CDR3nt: TGCGCCAGCAGCCAAGATATAAGGGGGCGGGAGGGAAACACCATATATTTT; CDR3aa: CASSQDIRGREGNTIYF
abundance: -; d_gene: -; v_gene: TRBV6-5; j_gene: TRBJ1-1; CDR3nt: TGTGCCAGTTGGGGAATGGTTTTTGGCACTGAAGCTTTCTTT; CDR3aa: CASWGMVFGTEAFF
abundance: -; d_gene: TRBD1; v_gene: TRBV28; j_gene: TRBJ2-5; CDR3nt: TGTGCCAGCAGCTTGGGACAGCCTAGGGAGACCCAGTACTTC; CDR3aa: CASSLGQPRETQYF
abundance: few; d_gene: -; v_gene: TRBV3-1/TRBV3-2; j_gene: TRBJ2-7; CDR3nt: TGTGCCAGCAGCCCGCCAGGGGTTGGCTACGAGCAGTACTTC; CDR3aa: CASSPPGVGYEQYF
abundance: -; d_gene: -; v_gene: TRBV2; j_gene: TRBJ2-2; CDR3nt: TGTGCCAGCAGTGGGACAGCCCCGAACACCGGGGAGCTGTTTTTT; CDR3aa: CASSGTAPNTGELFF
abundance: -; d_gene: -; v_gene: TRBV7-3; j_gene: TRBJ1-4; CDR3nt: TGTGAGGGGGAAAAACTGTTTTTT; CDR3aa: CEGEKLFF
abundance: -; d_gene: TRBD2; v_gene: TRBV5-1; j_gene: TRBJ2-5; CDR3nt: TGCGCCAGCAGCTTGGCTCCTAGCGGGGGTGAACGGCAAGAGACCCAGTACTTC; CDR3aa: CASSLAPSGGERQETQYF
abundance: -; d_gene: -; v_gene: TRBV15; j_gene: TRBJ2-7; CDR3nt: TGTGCCACCAGCAGAGAGCGGGGTCCCAACTACGAGCAGTACTTC; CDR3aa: CATSRERGPNYEQYF
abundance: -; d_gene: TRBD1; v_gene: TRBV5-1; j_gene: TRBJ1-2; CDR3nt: TGCGCCAGCAGCTTGTGGACAGGGGAAGATGGCTACACCTTC; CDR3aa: CASSLWTGEDGYTF